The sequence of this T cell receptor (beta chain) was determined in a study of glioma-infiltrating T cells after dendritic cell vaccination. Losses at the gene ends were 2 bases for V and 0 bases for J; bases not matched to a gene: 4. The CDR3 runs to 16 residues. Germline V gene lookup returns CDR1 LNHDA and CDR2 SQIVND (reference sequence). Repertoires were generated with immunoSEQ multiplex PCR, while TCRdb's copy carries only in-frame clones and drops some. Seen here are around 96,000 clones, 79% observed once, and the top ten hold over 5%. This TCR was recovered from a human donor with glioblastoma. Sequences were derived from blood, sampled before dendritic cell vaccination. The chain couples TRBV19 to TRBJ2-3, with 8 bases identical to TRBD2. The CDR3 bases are TGTGCCAGTAGTATACTAGCGGGTTCTAGCACAGATACGCAGTATTTT. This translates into CASSILAGSSTDTQYF.